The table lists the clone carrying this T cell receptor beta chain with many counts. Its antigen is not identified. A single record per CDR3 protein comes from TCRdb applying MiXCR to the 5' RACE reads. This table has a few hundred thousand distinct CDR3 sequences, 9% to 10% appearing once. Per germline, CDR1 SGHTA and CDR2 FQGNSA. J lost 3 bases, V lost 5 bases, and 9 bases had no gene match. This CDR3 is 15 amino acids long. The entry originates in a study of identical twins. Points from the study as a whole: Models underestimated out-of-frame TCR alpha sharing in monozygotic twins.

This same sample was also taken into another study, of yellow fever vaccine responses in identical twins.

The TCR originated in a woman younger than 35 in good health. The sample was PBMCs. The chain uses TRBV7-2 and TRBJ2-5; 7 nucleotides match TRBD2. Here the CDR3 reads CASSLLGGREETQYF. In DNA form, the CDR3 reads TGTGCCAGCAGCCTCCTGGGCGGGAGAGAAGAGACCCAGTACTTC. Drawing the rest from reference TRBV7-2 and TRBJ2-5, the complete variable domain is GAGVSQSPSNKVTEKGKDVELRCDPISGHTALYWYRQSLGQGLEFLIYFQGNSAPDKSGLPSDRFSAERTGGSVSTLTIQRTQQEDSAVYLCASSLLGGREETQYFGPGTRLLVL.